A selection of T cell receptor beta chains follows, all from one sample in a study of cytotoxic CD8 clonotypes in ibrutinib-treated CLL. TCRdb's table, derived via immunoSEQ multiplex PCR, lists solely in-frame clones and lacks some. The repertoire has about 35,000 clones, about two thirds of them found once; the top ten carry roughly 17%. Here the sequenced sample was PBMCs, taken at disease progression, from a patient treated with ibrutinib. These TCRs come from a human donor with chronic lymphocytic leukemia. CDR3s include the opening cysteine and the closing phenylalanine or tryptophan. D genes are given only for firm matches. For some rows the clone size is stated as once, few or many, or as a class when expanded; others skip it.

abundance,v_gene,j_gene,d_gene,CDR3aa,CDR3nt
NA,TRBV13,TRBJ2-3,TRBD2,CASSSWRGGTDTQYF,TGTGCCAGCAGCTCCTGGCGGGGGGGCACAGATACGCAGTATTTT
NA,TRBV5-6,TRBJ2-3,NA,CASSLASGAGDTQYF,TGTGCCAGCAGCTTGGCCTCAGGGGCAGGAGATACGCAGTATTTT
NA,TRBV11-2,TRBJ2-7,NA,CASSLGQLYEQYF,TGTGCCAGCAGCTTAGGGCAGCTCTACGAGCAGTACTTC
once,TRBV7-8,TRBJ2-7,NA,CASRPGSTYEQYF,TGTGCCAGCAGACCCGGGTCGACCTACGAGCAGTACTTC
NA,TRBV6-1,TRBJ2-2,NA,CASSDPGGELFF,TGTGCCAGCAGTGACCCGGGCGGGGAGCTGTTTTTT
few,TRBV5-1,TRBJ2-7,NA,CASSLASGVEQYF,TGCGCCAGCAGCTTGGCCTCAGGGGTCGAGCAGTACTTC
NA,TRBV6-6,TRBJ1-2,NA,CASSAAARGSNYGYTF,TGTGCCAGCAGTGCGGCGGCTCGGGGGTCAAACTATGGCTACACCTTC
medium-sized,TRBV29-1,TRBJ1-1,TRBD1,CSVGTGGEAFF,TGCAGCGTTGGGACAGGGGGTGAAGCTTTCTTT
few,TRBV2,TRBJ1-2,NA,CASRPRDGGYGYTF,TGTGCCAGCAGACCTCGGGATGGAGGGTATGGCTACACCTTC
NA,TRBV6-5,TRBJ1-2,TRBD1,CASSFGTAGGDGYTF,TGTGCCAGCAGCTTCGGGACTGCAGGGGGGGATGGCTACACCTTC
NA,TRBV5-8,TRBJ1-1,TRBD1,CASSPRTGVTEAFF,TGTGCCAGCAGCCCTCGGACAGGCGTCACTGAAGCTTTCTTT
NA,TRBV7-2,TRBJ2-5,NA,CASRPGLHQETQYF,TGTGCCAGCAGACCGGGGCTCCACCAAGAGACCCAGTACTTC
NA,TRBV10-3,TRBJ1-5,TRBD1,CAISWGQGANQPQHF,TGTGCCATCAGTTGGGGACAGGGCGCAAATCAGCCCCAGCATTTT
NA,TRBV5-1,TRBJ1-3,NA,CASSLAGVSGNTIYF,TGCGCCAGCAGCTTGGCAGGGGTTTCTGGAAACACCATATATTTT
NA,TRBV4-1,TRBJ2-1,TRBD2,CASSPGASGGPYNEQFF,TGCGCCAGCAGCCCCGGGGCTAGCGGGGGCCCTTACAATGAGCAGTTCTTC
few,TRBV7-8,TRBJ2-7,TRBD1,CASSSTGGTSSEQYF,TGTGCCAGCAGCTCAACAGGGGGCACCAGCTCCGAGCAGTACTTC
NA,TRBV5-1,TRBJ2-5,NA,CASSWDQETQYF,TGCGCCAGCAGCTGGGACCAAGAGACCCAGTACTTC
few,TRBV19,TRBJ2-7,TRBD1,CASSARQGGRGYEQYF,TGTGCCAGTAGTGCGAGACAGGGGGGAAGAGGCTACGAGCAGTACTTC
NA,TRBV5-1,TRBJ2-7,NA,CASSLAGSSSYEQYF,TGCGCCAGCAGCTTGGCCGGTAGCAGCTCCTACGAGCAGTACTTC
NA,TRBV6-1,TRBJ1-5,NA,CASGANQPQHF,TGTGCCAGTGGAGCAAATCAGCCCCAGCATTTT
NA,TRBV5-1,TRBJ2-5,TRBD2,CASSITGGLETQYF,TGCGCCAGCAGTATTACGGGGGGGCTAGAGACCCAGTACTTC
once,TRBV2,TRBJ2-5,NA,CASSPRGKETQYF,TGTGCCAGCAGTCCTCGGGGGAAAGAGACCCAGTACTTC
once,TRBV29-1,TRBJ1-2,TRBD1,CSVESVPGGKANYGYTF,TGCAGCGTTGAATCGGTGCCAGGGGGTAAGGCAAACTATGGCTACACCTTC
NA,TRBV18,TRBJ2-7,TRBD1,CASSPRQGALSYEQYF,TGTGCCAGCTCACCCCGACAGGGGGCCCTCTCCTACGAGCAGTACTTC
NA,TRBV6-5,TRBJ1-1,NA,CASSSGPSGAFF,TGTGCCAGCAGTTCCGGGCCCTCCGGAGCTTTCTTT
once,TRBV28,TRBJ1-1,TRBD1,CASSPNLRGRDTEAFF,TGTGCCAGCAGTCCTAACCTCAGGGGGCGCGACACTGAAGCTTTCTTT
NA,TRBV5-4,TRBJ2-3,TRBD2,CASSLGLAETDTQYF,TGTGCCAGCAGCTTAGGACTAGCGGAAACAGATACGCAGTATTTT
NA,TRBV19,TRBJ1-5,NA,CASSMFREGQPQHF,TGTGCCAGTAGTATGTTCCGGGAAGGTCAGCCCCAGCATTTT
NA,TRBV2,TRBJ2-5,NA,CASSEVEETQYF,TGTGCCAGCAGTGAAGTGGAAGAGACCCAGTACTTC
few,TRBV4-2,TRBJ2-1,NA,CASSQEGAREQFF,TGTGCCAGCAGCCAAGAAGGGGCGCGGGAGCAGTTCTTC
NA,TRBV29-1,TRBJ2-7,TRBD2,CSVVAGAYEQYF,TGCAGCGTTGTAGCGGGGGCCTACGAGCAGTACTTC
NA,TRBV5-1,TRBJ1-6,NA,CASSLDGGAWNSPLHF,TGCGCCAGCAGCTTGGACGGGGGCGCGTGGAATTCACCCCTCCACTTT
once,TRBV5-6,TRBJ2-6,NA,CASSFGLFGSGANVLTF,TGTGCCAGCAGTTTCGGACTATTCGGTTCTGGGGCCAACGTCCTGACTTTC
NA,TRBV5-1,TRBJ2-1,TRBD2,CASSQTSTSYNEQFF,TGCGCCAGCAGCCAGACTAGCACCTCCTACAATGAGCAGTTCTTC
NA,TRBV15,TRBJ1-5,NA,CATEWGYSNQPQHF,TGTGCCACGGAGTGGGGTTATAGCAATCAGCCCCAGCATTTT
NA,TRBV5-5,TRBJ2-4,NA,CASSLAWGAGDIQYF,TGTGCCAGCAGCTTGGCTTGGGGGGCTGGAGACATTCAGTACTTC
few,TRBV4-2,TRBJ2-7,NA,CASSSGAEQYF,TGTGCCAGCAGCTCAGGGGCCGAGCAGTACTTC
NA,TRBV5-6,TRBJ1-4,NA,CASSFGSGRSNEKLFF,TGTGCCAGCAGCTTCGGATCGGGGAGGTCTAATGAAAAACTGTTTTTT
NA,TRBV6-6,TRBJ1-6,NA,CASAYGAGNTSPLHF,TGTGCCAGCGCCTACGGGGCGGGGAATACCTCACCCCTCCACTTT
NA,TRBV5-6,TRBJ2-3,NA,CASSLVDSRSTDTQYF,TGTGCCAGCAGCTTGGTGGACAGTCGAAGCACAGATACGCAGTATTTT
NA,TRBV4-2,TRBJ1-1,NA,CASSQEGVVPEAFF,TGTGCCAGCAGCCAAGAAGGGGTTGTCCCTGAAGCTTTCTTT
NA,TRBV19,TRBJ1-5,NA,CASSQLRMAGGTNQPQHF,TGTGCCAGTAGTCAGCTGAGAATGGCGGGTGGTACCAATCAGCCCCAGCATTTT
few,TRBV7-9,TRBJ2-5,NA,CASSLVGGGDGGETQYF,TGTGCCAGCAGCTTAGTGGGGGGAGGAGACGGAGGAGAGACCCAGTACTTC
once,TRBV5-1,TRBJ2-3,TRBD2,CASSRRGGTSTDTQYF,TGCGCCAGCAGCCGGCGCGGGGGTACTAGCACAGATACGCAGTATTTT
NA,TRBV19,TRBJ1-2,NA,CASSISGRNYGYTF,TGTGCCAGTAGTATTAGTGGCAGGAACTATGGCTACACCTTC
NA,TRBV20-1,TRBJ1-1,NA,CSAVVSTEAFF,TGCAGTGCCGTAGTTTCCACTGAAGCTTTCTTT
once,TRBV29-1,TRBJ2-7,NA,CSVEATPYEQYF,TGCAGCGTTGAGGCCACCCCCTACGAGCAGTACTTC
NA,TRBV27,TRBJ1-5,NA,CASSRRFMGNQPQHF,TGTGCCAGCAGTCGGCGTTTCATGGGGAATCAGCCCCAGCATTTT
NA,TRBV21-1,TRBJ1-1,NA,CASSLGQGRTEAFF,TGTGCCAGCAGCTTAGGACAGGGGAGAACTGAAGCTTTCTTT
NA,TRBV27,TRBJ1-3,NA,CASSFSSGVGNTIYF,TGTGCCAGCAGTTTCTCCTCAGGGGTCGGAAACACCATATATTTT
NA,TRBV16,TRBJ1-5,NA,CASSQRAAVNQPQHF,TGTGCCAGCAGCCAAAGGGCGGCGGTCAATCAGCCCCAGCATTTT
NA,TRBV5-8,TRBJ1-3,NA,CASSFGPGNTIYF,TGTGCCAGCAGCTTTGGCCCGGGAAACACCATATATTTT
few,TRBV19,TRBJ2-7,NA,CASSNTQGREQYF,TGTGCCAGTAGTAATACTCAGGGTCGCGAGCAGTACTTC